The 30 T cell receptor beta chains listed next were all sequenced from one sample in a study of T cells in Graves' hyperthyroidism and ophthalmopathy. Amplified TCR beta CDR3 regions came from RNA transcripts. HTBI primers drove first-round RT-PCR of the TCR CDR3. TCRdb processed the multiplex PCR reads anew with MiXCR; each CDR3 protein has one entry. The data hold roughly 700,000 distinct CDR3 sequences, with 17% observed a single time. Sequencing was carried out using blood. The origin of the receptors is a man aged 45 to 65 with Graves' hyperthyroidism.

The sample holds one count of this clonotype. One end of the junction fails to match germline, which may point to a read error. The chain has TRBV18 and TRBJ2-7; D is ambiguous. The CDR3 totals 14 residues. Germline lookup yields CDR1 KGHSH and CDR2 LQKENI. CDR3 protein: CASSPRKGYYGQYF. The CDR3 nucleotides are TGTGCCAGCTCACCAAGAAAGGGATACTACGGGCAGTACTTC.

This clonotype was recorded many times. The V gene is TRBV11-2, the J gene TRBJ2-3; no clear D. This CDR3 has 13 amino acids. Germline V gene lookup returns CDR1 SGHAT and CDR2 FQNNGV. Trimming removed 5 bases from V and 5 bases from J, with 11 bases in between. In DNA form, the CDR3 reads TGTGCCAGCAGCCCCTCTTACGAAGATACGCAGTATTTT. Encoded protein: CASSPSYEDTQYF. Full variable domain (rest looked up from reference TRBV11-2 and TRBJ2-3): EAGVAQSPRYKIIEKRQSVAFWCNPISGHATLYWYQQILGQGPKLLIQFQNNGVVDDSQLPKDRFSAERLKGVDSTLKIQPAKLEDSAVYLCASSPSYEDTQYFGPGTRLTVL.

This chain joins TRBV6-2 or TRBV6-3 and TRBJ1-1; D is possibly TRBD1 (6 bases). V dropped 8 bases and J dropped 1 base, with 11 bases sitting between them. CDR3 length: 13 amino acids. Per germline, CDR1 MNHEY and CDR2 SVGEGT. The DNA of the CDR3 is TGTGCCAGCGAAGAACAGGGGAACACTGAAGCTTTCTTT. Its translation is CASEEQGNTEAFF.

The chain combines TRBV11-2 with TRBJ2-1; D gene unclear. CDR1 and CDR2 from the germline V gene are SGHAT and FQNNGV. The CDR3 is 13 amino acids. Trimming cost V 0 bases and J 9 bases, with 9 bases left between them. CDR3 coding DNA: TGTGCCAGCAGCTTAGATCTCGCGGTTGAGCAGTTCTTC. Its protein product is CASSLDLAVEQFF.

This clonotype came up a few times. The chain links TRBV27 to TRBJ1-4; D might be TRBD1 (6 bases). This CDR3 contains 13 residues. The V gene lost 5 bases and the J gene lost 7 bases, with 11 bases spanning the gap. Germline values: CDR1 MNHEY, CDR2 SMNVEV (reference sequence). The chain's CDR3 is CASSIQGSEKLFF. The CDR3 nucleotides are TGTGCCAGCAGTATCCAGGGGTCTGAAAAACTGTTTTTT.

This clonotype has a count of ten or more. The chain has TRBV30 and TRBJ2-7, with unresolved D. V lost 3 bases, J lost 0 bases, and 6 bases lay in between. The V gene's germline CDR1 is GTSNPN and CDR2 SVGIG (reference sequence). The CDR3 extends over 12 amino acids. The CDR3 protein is CAWRAVSYEQYF. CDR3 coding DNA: TGTGCCTGGAGAGCCGTCTCCTACGAGCAGTACTTC.

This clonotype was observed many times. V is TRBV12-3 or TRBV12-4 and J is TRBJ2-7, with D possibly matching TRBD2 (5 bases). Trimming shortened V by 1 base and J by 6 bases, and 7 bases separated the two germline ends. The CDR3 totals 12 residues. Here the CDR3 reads CASSLGLSEQYF. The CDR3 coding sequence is TGTGCCAGCAGTTTAGGACTAAGCGAGCAGTACTTC.

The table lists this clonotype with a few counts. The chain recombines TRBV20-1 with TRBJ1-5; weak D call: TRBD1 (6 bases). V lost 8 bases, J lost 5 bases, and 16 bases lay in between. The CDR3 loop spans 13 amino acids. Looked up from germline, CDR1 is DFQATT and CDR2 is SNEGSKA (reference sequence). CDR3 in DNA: TGCAGTTCCAGGGGTCTGGGGGATCAGCCCCAGCATTTT. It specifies CSSRGLGDQPQHF.

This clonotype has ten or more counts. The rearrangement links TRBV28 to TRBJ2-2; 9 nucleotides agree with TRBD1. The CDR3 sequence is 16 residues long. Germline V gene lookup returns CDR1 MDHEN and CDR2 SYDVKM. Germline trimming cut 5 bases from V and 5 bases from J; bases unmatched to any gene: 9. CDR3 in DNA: TGTGCCAGCAGTCTATCCGGGACAGGGCGGACCGGGGAGCTGTTTTTT. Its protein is CASSLSGTGRTGELFF. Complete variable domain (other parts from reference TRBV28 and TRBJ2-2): DVKVTQSSRYLVKRTGEKVFLECVQDMDHENMFWYRQDPGLGLRLIYFSYDVKMKEKGDIPEGYSVSREKKERFSLILESASTNQTSMYLCASSLSGTGRTGELFFGEGSRLTVL.

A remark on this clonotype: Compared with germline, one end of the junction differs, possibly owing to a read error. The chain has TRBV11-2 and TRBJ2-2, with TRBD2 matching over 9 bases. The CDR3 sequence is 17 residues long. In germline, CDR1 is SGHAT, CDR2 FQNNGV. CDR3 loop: CARSLGALAGLPGELFF. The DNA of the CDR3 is TGTGCCCGCAGCTTAGGGGCTCTAGCGGGACTTCCCGGGGAGCTGTTTTTT.

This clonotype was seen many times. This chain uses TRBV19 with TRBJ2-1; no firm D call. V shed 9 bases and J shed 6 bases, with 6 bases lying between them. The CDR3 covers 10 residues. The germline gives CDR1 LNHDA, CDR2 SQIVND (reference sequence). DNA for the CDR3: TGTGCCAGCAGTGGCAATGAGCAGTTCTTC. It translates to CASSGNEQFF.

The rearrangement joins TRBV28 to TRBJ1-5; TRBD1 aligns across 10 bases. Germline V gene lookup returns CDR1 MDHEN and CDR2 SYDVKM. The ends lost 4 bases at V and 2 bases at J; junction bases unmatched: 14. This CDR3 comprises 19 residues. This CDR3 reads CASSSQKGQGLIGNQPQHF. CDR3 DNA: TGTGCCAGCAGTTCCCAGAAGGGACAGGGGCTTATCGGCAATCAGCCCCAGCATTTT.

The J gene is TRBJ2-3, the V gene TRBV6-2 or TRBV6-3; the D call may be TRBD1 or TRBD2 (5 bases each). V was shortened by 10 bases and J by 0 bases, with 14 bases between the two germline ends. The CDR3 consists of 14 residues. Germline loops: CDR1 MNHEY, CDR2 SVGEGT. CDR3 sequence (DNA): TGTGCCACCGCAGTGGGACGGAGCACAGATACGCAGTATTTT. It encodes CATAVGRSTDTQYF.

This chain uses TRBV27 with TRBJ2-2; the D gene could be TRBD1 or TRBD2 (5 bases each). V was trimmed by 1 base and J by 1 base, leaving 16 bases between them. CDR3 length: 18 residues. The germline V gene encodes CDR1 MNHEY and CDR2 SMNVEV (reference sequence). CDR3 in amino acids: CASSLLGVGRGNTGELFF. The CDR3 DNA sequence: TGTGCCAGCAGTTTATTGGGGGTCGGCCGGGGGAACACCGGGGAGCTGTTTTTT.

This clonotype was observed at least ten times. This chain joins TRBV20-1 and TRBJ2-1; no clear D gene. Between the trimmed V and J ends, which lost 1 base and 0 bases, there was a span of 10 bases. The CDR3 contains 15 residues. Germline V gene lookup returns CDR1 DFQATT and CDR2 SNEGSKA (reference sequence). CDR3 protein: CSARGPFSSYNEQFF. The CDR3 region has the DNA TGCAGTGCTAGAGGACCGTTTAGCTCCTACAATGAGCAGTTCTTC.

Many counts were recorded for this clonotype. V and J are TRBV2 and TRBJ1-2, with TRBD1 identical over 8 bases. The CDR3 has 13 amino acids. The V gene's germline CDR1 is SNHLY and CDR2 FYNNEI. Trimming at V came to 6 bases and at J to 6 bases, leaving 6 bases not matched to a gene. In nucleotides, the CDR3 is TGTGCCAGCAGAGCAGGGGGCGCCGATGGCTACACCTTC. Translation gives CASRAGGADGYTF.

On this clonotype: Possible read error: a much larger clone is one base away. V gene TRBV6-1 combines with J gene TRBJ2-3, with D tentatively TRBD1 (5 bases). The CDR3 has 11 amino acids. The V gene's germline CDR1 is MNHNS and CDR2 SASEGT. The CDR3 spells CASSVTGTQYF. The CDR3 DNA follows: TGTGCCAGCAGTGTCACAGGTACGCAGTATTTT.

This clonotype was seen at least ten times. The CDR3 nucleotides are TGTGCCAGCAGCGTAGCGGGGACTTCCTACGAGCAGTACTTC. Translation: CASSVAGTSYEQYF. The V call is TRBV9, the J call TRBJ2-7; tentatively, D is TRBD2 (6 bases). The length of the CDR3 is 14 residues. CDR1 and CDR2 from the germline V gene are SGDLS and YYNGEE. V lost 0 bases, J lost 1 base, and 8 bases lay in between.

The CDR3 sequence is CASSLGQAVSGANVLTF. The CDR3 nucleotides are TGTGCCAGCAGCTTGGGGCAGGCCGTCTCTGGGGCCAACGTCCTGACTTTC. The chain combines TRBV7-3 with TRBJ2-6; D is perhaps TRBD1 (5 bases). Germline V gives CDR1 SGHTA, CDR2 FQGTGA. With 3 bases removed from V and 0 bases from J, the gap between germline ends came to 12 bases. The CDR3 runs 17 residues. The variable domain in full, completed from reference TRBV7-3 and TRBJ2-6, reads GAGVSQTPSNKVTEKGKYVELRCDPISGHTALYWYRQSLGQGPEFLIYFQGTGAADDSGLPNDRFFAVRPEGSVSTLKIQRTERGDSAVYLCASSLGQAVSGANVLTFGAGSRLTVL.

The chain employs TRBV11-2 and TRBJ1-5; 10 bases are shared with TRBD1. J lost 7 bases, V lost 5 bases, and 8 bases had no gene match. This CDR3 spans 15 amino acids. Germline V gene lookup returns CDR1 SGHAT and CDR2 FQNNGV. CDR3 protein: CASSPGTGERQPQHF. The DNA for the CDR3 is TGTGCCAGCAGCCCCGGGACAGGGGAGCGCCAGCCCCAGCATTTT.

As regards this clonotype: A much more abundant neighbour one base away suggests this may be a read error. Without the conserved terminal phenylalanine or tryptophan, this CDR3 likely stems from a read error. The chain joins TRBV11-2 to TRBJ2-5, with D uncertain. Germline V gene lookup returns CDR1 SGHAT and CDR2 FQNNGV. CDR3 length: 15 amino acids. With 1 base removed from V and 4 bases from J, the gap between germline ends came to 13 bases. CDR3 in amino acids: CASSLGPPPLETQYL. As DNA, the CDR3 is TGTGCCAGCAGCTTAGGGCCGCCCCCCCTAGAGACCCAGTACCTC.

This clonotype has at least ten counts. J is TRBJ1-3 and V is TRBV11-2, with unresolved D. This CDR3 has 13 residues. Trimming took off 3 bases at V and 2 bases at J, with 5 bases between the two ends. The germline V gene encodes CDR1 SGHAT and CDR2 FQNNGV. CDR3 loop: CASSFATGNTIYF. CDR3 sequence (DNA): TGTGCCAGCAGCTTTGCAACTGGAAACACCATATATTTT.

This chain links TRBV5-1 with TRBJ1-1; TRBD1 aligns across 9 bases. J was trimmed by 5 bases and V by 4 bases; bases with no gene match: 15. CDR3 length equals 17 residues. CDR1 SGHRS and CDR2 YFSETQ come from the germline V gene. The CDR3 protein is CASSPPGQGSGGTEAFF. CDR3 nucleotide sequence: TGCGCCAGCAGCCCACCGGGACAGGGATCGGGAGGGACTGAAGCTTTCTTT.

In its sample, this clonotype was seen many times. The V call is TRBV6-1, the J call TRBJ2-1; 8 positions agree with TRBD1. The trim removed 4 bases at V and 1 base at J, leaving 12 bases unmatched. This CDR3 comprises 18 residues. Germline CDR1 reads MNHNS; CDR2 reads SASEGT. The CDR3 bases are TGTGCCAGCAGTGGTTTTATTTTTGGACAGGGATCCTACAATGAGCAGTTCTTC. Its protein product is CASSGFIFGQGSYNEQFF.

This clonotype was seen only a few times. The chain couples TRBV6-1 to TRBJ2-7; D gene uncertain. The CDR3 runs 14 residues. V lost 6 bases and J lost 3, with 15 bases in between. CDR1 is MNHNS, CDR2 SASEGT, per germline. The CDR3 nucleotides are TGTGCCAGCAGCCGACGGTTCACCGGCTACGAGCAGTACTTC. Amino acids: CASSRRFTGYEQYF.

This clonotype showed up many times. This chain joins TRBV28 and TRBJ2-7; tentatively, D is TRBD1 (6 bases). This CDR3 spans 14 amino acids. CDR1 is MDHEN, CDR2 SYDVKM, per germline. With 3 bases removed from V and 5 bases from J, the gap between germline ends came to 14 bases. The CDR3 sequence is CASSLGDTYDEQYF. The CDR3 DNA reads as TGTGCCAGCAGTTTGGGGGACACGTACGACGAGCAGTACTTC.

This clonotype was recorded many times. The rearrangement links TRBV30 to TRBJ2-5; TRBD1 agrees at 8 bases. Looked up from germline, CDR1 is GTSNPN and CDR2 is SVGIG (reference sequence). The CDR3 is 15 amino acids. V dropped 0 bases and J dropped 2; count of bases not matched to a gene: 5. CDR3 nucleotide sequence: TGTGCCTGGAGTGTCCCGACAGGGGCACAAGAGACCCAGTACTTC. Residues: CAWSVPTGAQETQYF.

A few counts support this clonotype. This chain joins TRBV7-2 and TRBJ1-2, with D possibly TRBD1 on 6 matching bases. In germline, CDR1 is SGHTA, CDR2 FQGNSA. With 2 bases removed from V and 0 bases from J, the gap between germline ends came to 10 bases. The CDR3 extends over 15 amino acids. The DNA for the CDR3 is TGTGCCAGCAGCTTAAGCCAGGGGCCTAACTATGGCTACACCTTC. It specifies CASSLSQGPNYGYTF.

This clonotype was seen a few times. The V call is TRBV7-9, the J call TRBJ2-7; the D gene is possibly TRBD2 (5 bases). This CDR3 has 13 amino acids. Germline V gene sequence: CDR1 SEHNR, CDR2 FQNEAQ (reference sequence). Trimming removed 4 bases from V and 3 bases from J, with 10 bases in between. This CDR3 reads CASSSSGIYEQYF. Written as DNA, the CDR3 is TGTGCCAGCAGCTCCTCGGGAATCTACGAGCAGTACTTC.

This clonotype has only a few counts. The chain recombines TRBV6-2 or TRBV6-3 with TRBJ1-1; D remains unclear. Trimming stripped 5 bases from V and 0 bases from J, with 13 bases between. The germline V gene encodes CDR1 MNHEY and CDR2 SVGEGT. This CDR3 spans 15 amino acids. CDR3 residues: CASSRESLLNTEAFF. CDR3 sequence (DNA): TGTGCCAGCAGTCGAGAGAGCCTACTGAACACTGAAGCTTTCTTT.